One and the same sample provided the 31 T cell receptor beta chains below, sequenced in a study of control samples from healthy donors and cancer patients. Sequencing used immunoSEQ multiplex PCR; TCRdb keeps in-frame clones, though not all of them. The sample has roughly 130,000 clones; about 93% are singletons. Sequenced input: PBMCs. These receptors came from a man in his forties or fifties with head and neck cancer.

This clone was picked up one time. V is TRBV5-6 and J is TRBJ2-3, with 10 positions matching TRBD2. V shed 0 bases, J shed 5 bases, and the junction held 3 bases outside the gene matches. Looked up from germline, CDR1 is SGHDT and CDR2 is YYEEEE. The CDR3 runs to 15 residues. The CDR3 DNA reads TGTGCCAGCAGCTTGGGGGGGACTAGCGAAGATACGCAGTATTTT. Its translation: CASSLGGTSEDTQYF.

The gene calls are TRBV3-1 (or the pseudogene TRBV3-2) and TRBJ2-7; TRBD1 matches 8 bases. V dropped 8 bases and J dropped 9; count of bases not matched to a gene: 18. The CDR3 contains 15 residues. Looked up from germline, CDR1 is LGHDT and CDR2 is YNNKEL (reference sequence). CDR3 in amino acids: CASRDDRGRTTVQYF. The CDR3 nucleotides read TGTGCCAGCCGAGACGACAGGGGACGTACTACTGTGCAGTACTTC.

The rearrangement joins TRBV6-2 or TRBV6-3 to TRBJ1-4; D is unresolved. CDR1 is MNHEY, CDR2 SVGEGT, per germline. Trimming left V 0 bases short and J 1 base short, with 6 bases between. The CDR3 length is 15 residues. The CDR3 region has the DNA TGTGCCAGCAGTTACTCGTTGAGAACTAATGAAAAACTGTTTTTT. This codes for CASSYSLRTNEKLFF.

V and J are TRBV19 and TRBJ2-2; D possibly corresponds to TRBD1 (6 bases). This CDR3 spans 15 amino acids. Between the trimmed V and J ends, which lost 1 base and 4 bases, there was a span of 10 bases. Germline CDR1 and CDR2: LNHDA and SQIVND (reference sequence). The DNA for the CDR3 is TGTGCCAGTAGTATAGTCCAAGGGGGCACCGGGGAGCTGTTTTTT. Encoded protein: CASSIVQGGTGELFF.

The chain links TRBV5-4 to TRBJ2-3; D perhaps matches TRBD2 (6 bases). The germline V and J ends were trimmed by 4 bases and 0 bases, with 18 bases remaining between them. The CDR3 runs to 17 residues. CDR1 and CDR2 (germline): SGHNT, YYREEE (reference sequence). The CDR3 nucleotides are TGTGCCAGCAGCAATCGCCCACTAGCTACTAGCACAGATACGCAGTATTTT. Translated, it gives CASSNRPLATSTDTQYF. Filled out from reference TRBV5-4 and TRBJ2-3, the complete variable domain reads ETGVTQSPTHLIKTRGQQVTLRCSSQSGHNTVSWYQQALGQGPQFIFQYYREEENGRGNFPPRFSGLQFPNYSSELNVNALELDDSALYLCASSNRPLATSTDTQYFGPGTRLTVL.

This clone has just one count. This chain links TRBV27 with TRBJ1-1, with a weak D call TRBD1 (5 bases). CDR3 length: 15 residues. Germline V gives CDR1 MNHEY, CDR2 SMNVEV (reference sequence). V shed 4 bases and J shed 5 bases, with 17 bases lying between them. The CDR3 reads CASSSLGARETEAFF. The CDR3 DNA follows: TGTGCCAGCAGTTCCCTCGGGGCGCGGGAGACTGAAGCTTTCTTT.

V and J are TRBV11-2 and TRBJ1-1; D remains ambiguous. Germline values: CDR1 SGHAT, CDR2 FQNNGV. The CDR3 loop spans 14 amino acids. Between the trimmed V and J ends, which lost 5 bases and 0 bases, there was a span of 10 bases. CDR3 in DNA: TGTGCCAGCAGCGGCGGTCTGTTGAACACTGAAGCTTTCTTT. Translating it yields CASSGGLLNTEAFF.

This clone was detected a few times. The V and J genes are TRBV5-1 and TRBJ2-4; D unclear. CDR1 SGHRS and CDR2 YFSETQ come from the germline V gene. The V gene lost 5 bases and the J gene lost 0 bases, with 9 bases spanning the gap. The CDR3 has 14 residues. CDR3 sequence: CASRGDLAKNIQYF. Here the CDR3 DNA reads TGCGCCAGCAGGGGTGATCTAGCCAAAAACATTCAGTACTTC.

V and J are TRBV11-3 and TRBJ2-1, with D possibly matching TRBD1 (5 bases). The CDR3 has 13 amino acids. CDR1 and CDR2 from the germline V gene are SGHNT and YENEEA. Trimming shortened V by 1 base and J by 8 bases, and 9 bases separated the two germline ends. The DNA for the CDR3 is TGTGCCAGCAGCTTAGGGCAGGGCTATGAGCAGTTCTTC. This codes for CASSLGQGYEQFF.

The chain employs TRBV23-1 and TRBJ1-1; TRBD1 matches 10 bases. TRBV23-1 is an ORF; its function is uncertain. This CDR3 has 16 residues. V lost 0 bases to trimming and J lost 1 base; unmatched junction nucleotides: 2. The CDR3 coding sequence is TGCGCCAGCAGTCAATCGACAGGGGGCTGGAACACTGAAGCTTTCTTT. This codes for CASSQSTGGWNTEAFF.

This chain connects TRBV6-4 to TRBJ2-3, with unresolved D. The CDR3 contains 15 residues. Trimming pared 1 base from V and 4 bases from J, leaving 12 bases between. The V gene's germline CDR1 is MRHNA and CDR2 SNTAGT. The CDR3: CASSDYLGSPDTQYF. Here the CDR3 DNA reads TGTGCCAGCAGTGACTATCTAGGTTCCCCAGATACGCAGTATTTT.

V is TRBV3-1 (or the pseudogene TRBV3-2) and J is TRBJ1-2; D may be TRBD1 (5 bases). The CDR3 loop spans 17 amino acids. Germline CDR1 is LGHDT and CDR2 is YNNKEL (reference sequence). Trimming took off 0 bases at V and 8 bases at J, with 22 bases between the two ends. Written as DNA, the CDR3 is TGTGCCAGCAGCCAAGATCTAAGTGGAATATCCAAGGGGGGCTACACCTTC. Its protein product is CASSQDLSGISKGGYTF.

The genes are TRBV4-2 and TRBJ1-1, with D maybe TRBD1 (5 bases). V was trimmed by 3 bases and J by 6 bases, leaving 20 bases between them. This CDR3 is built from 16 residues. Germline values: CDR1 LGHNA, CDR2 YNFKEQ. The CDR3 spells CASSHEAGSGRPEAFF. CDR3 sequence (DNA): TGTGCCAGCAGCCATGAGGCCGGGTCGGGGCGTCCTGAAGCTTTCTTT.

The chain recombines TRBV5-1 with TRBJ1-3; tentatively, D is TRBD1 (5 bases). There are 15 residues in the CDR3. Trimming took off 4 bases at V and 0 bases at J, with 11 bases between the two ends. Germline CDR1 SGHRS, CDR2 YFSETQ. The chain's CDR3 is CASSVGTVSGNTIYF. DNA of the CDR3: TGCGCCAGCAGCGTAGGGACGGTCTCTGGAAACACCATATATTTT.

This chain joins TRBV19 and TRBJ1-4; 10 bases map to TRBD1. The CDR3 has 14 amino acids. CDR1 is LNHDA, CDR2 SQIVND, per germline (reference sequence). Trimming at V came to 7 bases and at J to 7 bases, leaving 6 bases not matched to a gene. CDR3 sequence reads: CASTYGTGVEKLFF. In DNA, the CDR3 is TGTGCCAGTACCTATGGGACAGGGGTTGAAAAACTGTTTTTT. Variable domain in full (rest from reference TRBV19 and TRBJ1-4): DGGITQSPKYLFRKEGQNVTLSCEQNLNHDAMYWYRQDPGQGLRLIYYSQIVNDFQKGDIAEGYSVSREKKESFPLTVTSAQKNPTAFYLCASTYGTGVEKLFFGSGTQLSVL.

The chain is built from TRBV4-3 and TRBJ1-3; D remains ambiguous. There are 13 residues in the CDR3. Germline V gene sequence: CDR1 LGHNA, CDR2 YSLEER. V shed 1 base and J shed 8 bases, with 9 bases lying between them. The CDR3 nucleotides read TGCGCCAGCAGCCAAGCGGGCGTTGACACCATATATTTT. Amino acid sequence: CASSQAGVDTIYF.

This chain joins TRBV19 and TRBJ1-6; 7 nucleotides agree with TRBD1. Germline trimming cut 8 bases from V and 4 bases from J; bases unmatched to any gene: 11. The CDR3 is 16 amino acids. Germline CDR1 and CDR2: LNHDA and SQIVND (reference sequence). For the CDR3, the DNA is TGTGCCAGTTCCCGCAAACCGGGACAGTATAATTCACCCCTCCACTTT. Translation gives CASSRKPGQYNSPLHF.

The chain carries TRBV19 and TRBJ1-5; weak D call: TRBD1 (6 bases). Germline V gives CDR1 LNHDA, CDR2 SQIVND (reference sequence). Deletions cut 10 bases from V and 3 bases from J, with 19 bases between. This CDR3 contains 15 residues. CDR3 residues: CATTAARGPNQPQHF. CDR3 bases: TGTGCCACCACCGCGGCTCGGGGGCCCAATCAGCCCCAGCATTTT.

Only one count was recorded for this clone. The chain couples TRBV6-6 to TRBJ2-5, with D unclear. The length of the CDR3 is 14 residues. Germline V gene data show CDR1 as MNHNY and CDR2 as SVGAGI (reference sequence). V lost 0 bases, J lost 5 bases, and 10 bases lay in between. DNA of the CDR3: TGTGCCAGCAGTTACTCTGCCCGCCGGGAGACCCAGTACTTC. Translating it yields CASSYSARRETQYF.

The rearrangement joins TRBV20-1 to TRBJ2-1; D gene ambiguous. CDR1 is DFQATT and CDR2 is SNEGSKA in the germline V gene (reference sequence). V gave up 1 base and J gave up 6 bases, with 4 bases separating them. The CDR3 contains 11 residues. CDR3 bases: TGCAGTGCTAGAGGTAGCAATGAGCAGTTCTTC. It is translated as CSARGSNEQFF.

V and J are TRBV5-1 and TRBJ1-1; no clear D gene. Germline V gives CDR1 SGHRS, CDR2 YFSETQ. The CDR3 runs 14 residues. V was cut by 2 bases and J by 0 bases, with 8 bases left in between. CDR3 in DNA: TGCGCCAGCAGCTTTGGAGCGATGAACACTGAAGCTTTCTTT. It translates to CASSFGAMNTEAFF.

The rearrangement joins TRBV11-2 to TRBJ1-1; D gene uncertain. This CDR3 is 14 amino acids long. Germline CDR1 reads SGHAT; CDR2 reads FQNNGV. The V gene lost 2 bases and the J gene lost 6 bases, with 13 bases spanning the gap. CDR3 bases: TGTGCCAGCAGCTTATCTCGGGATTTTGCTGAAGCTTTCTTT. It translates to CASSLSRDFAEAFF. Full variable domain (remainder filled in from reference TRBV11-2 and TRBJ1-1): EAGVAQSPRYKIIEKRQSVAFWCNPISGHATLYWYQQILGQGPKLLIQFQNNGVVDDSQLPKDRFSAERLKGVDSTLKIQPAKLEDSAVYLCASSLSRDFAEAFFGQGTRLTVV.

A few counts support this clone. The chain recombines TRBV3-1 (or the pseudogene TRBV3-2) with TRBJ1-5; 8 bases line up with TRBD1. V trimming: 0 bases; J trimming: 6 bases; junction bases outside the gene matches: 4. There are 15 residues in the CDR3. Germline-derived CDR1 and CDR2 are LGHDT and YNNKEL (reference sequence). CDR3 amino acids: CASSQDGRGPQPQHF. CDR3 nucleotide sequence: TGTGCCAGCAGCCAAGATGGCAGGGGGCCTCAGCCCCAGCATTTT.

V and J are TRBV28 and TRBJ1-2; D ambiguous. Trimming removed 6 bases at V and 4 bases at J, with 12 bases between. Germline V CDR1 and CDR2: MDHEN, SYDVKM. CDR3 length: 13 residues. DNA for the CDR3: TGTGCCAGCAGGGGCCGCCGGGTCTATGGCTACACCTTC. Amino acid sequence: CASRGRRVYGYTF.

This clone occurred once. The chain uses TRBV11-1 and TRBJ1-1; possibly TRBD1 for D (5 bases). From germline, CDR1 is SGHAT and CDR2 FQDESV (reference sequence). The CDR3 runs to 12 residues. With 4 bases removed from V and 6 bases from J, the gap between germline ends came to 9 bases. The CDR3 here is CASSSRGPEAFF. The CDR3 region has the DNA TGTGCCAGCAGCTCCCGGGGCCCTGAAGCTTTCTTT. The full variable domain, with the rest looked up from reference TRBV11-1 and TRBJ1-1, is EAEVAQSPRYKITEKSQAVAFWCDPISGHATLYWYRQILGQGPELLVQFQDESVVDDSQLPKDRFSAERLKGVDSTLKIQPAELGDSAMYLCASSSRGPEAFFGQGTRLTVV.

V gene TRBV6-1 combines with J gene TRBJ2-3; perhaps D is TRBD1 or TRBD2 (5 bases each). Germline V gene data show CDR1 as MNHNS and CDR2 as SASEGT. V lost 1 base and J lost 6, with 14 bases in between. This CDR3 is 15 amino acids long. This CDR3 is CASSEVGVRQDTQYF. DNA for the CDR3: TGTGCCAGCAGTGAAGTGGGAGTTCGACAGGATACGCAGTATTTT.

Details on this clone: Germline is not matched at one junction end, which may reflect a read error. The rearrangement links TRBV6-5 to TRBJ2-5; 9 bases line up with TRBD2. Germline CDR1 reads MNHEY; CDR2 reads SVGAGI. The CDR3 totals 15 residues. The CDR3 nucleotides read TGTGCCCGCAGTTATGGGGGCGGGGGGGCGAAGACCCAGTACTTC. It is translated as CARSYGGGGAKTQYF.

This chain connects TRBV7-9 to TRBJ2-2, with 9 nucleotides matching TRBD2. J lost 3 bases, V lost 3 bases, and 11 bases had no gene match. CDR3 length: 18 residues. The V gene's germline CDR1 is SEHNR and CDR2 FQNEAQ (reference sequence). The CDR3 reads CASSLGLAGGPDTGELFF. CDR3 DNA sequence: TGTGCCAGCAGCTTGGGACTCGCGGGGGGGCCGGACACCGGGGAGCTGTTTTTT.

The rearrangement links TRBV5-1 to TRBJ1-1, with D unclear. Germline assignment: CDR1 SGHRS and CDR2 YFSETQ. V lost 2 bases, J lost 4 bases, and 15 bases lay in between. The CDR3 is made up of 15 amino acids. CDR3 sequence: CASSLGNSGVTEAFF. The CDR3 region has the DNA TGCGCCAGCAGCTTAGGGAACAGCGGTGTCACTGAAGCTTTCTTT.

The chain is built from TRBV7-2 and TRBJ1-2; no clear D. Per the germline V gene, CDR1 is SGHTA and CDR2 is FQGNSA. With 1 base removed from V and 2 bases from J, the gap between germline ends came to 8 bases. The CDR3 spans 14 residues. The CDR3: CASSLGGGNYGYTF. The CDR3 DNA sequence: TGTGCCAGCAGCTTAGGAGGTGGGAACTATGGCTACACCTTC.

V gene TRBV12-3 or TRBV12-4 combines with J gene TRBJ1-2; 7 bases match TRBD1. This CDR3 comprises 12 residues. V shed 3 bases, J shed 8 bases, and the junction held 3 bases outside the gene matches. CDR3 in amino acids: CASSLRQGGYTF. CDR3 nucleotide sequence: TGTGCCAGCAGTTTGCGACAGGGAGGCTACACCTTC.